This TCR beta chain stems from a study of control samples from healthy donors and cancer patients. The CDR3 length is 14 residues. Germline assignment: CDR1 SGHTA and CDR2 FQGNSA. Trimming stripped 6 bases from V and 1 base from J, with 13 bases between. Data came from immunoSEQ multiplex PCR; TCRdb stores just in-frame clones and leaves some out. Of around 180,000 clones in the sample, around nine tenths were seen once. Sequenced: blood. The receptor was derived from a woman in her thirties in good health. The J gene is TRBJ2-7, the V gene TRBV7-2, with D maybe TRBD2 (5 bases). DNA of the CDR3: TGTGCCAGCAGGGACCCAGGCGGGTCCTACGAGCAGTACTTC. Translating it yields CASRDPGGSYEQYF.